A selection of T cell receptor beta chains follows, all from one sample in a study of T cells in localized non-small cell lung cancer. The assay was immunoSEQ multiplex PCR, and TCRdb's table has in-frame clones only and misses some. The sample contains around 55,000 clones, 85% to 90% of which appear only once. Source: PBMCs, taken before any cancer treatment. Receptors were obtained from a female donor with stage II lung adenocarcinoma. CDR3s include the opening cysteine and the closing phenylalanine or tryptophan. The order of the fields is CDR3 length, clone size, J gene, D gene, V gene, CDR3 protein, CDR3 DNA. The D gene is left open where the match is weak. Only part of the rows carry a size: once, few, many, or a class if the clone is expanded.

CDR3 length: 14; clone size: NA; J gene: TRBJ1-2; D gene: NA; V gene: TRBV6-5; CDR3 protein: CASRRTATNYGYTF; CDR3 DNA: TGTGCCAGCCGTCGGACAGCTACTAACTATGGCTACACCTTC
CDR3 length: 12; clone size: NA; J gene: TRBJ1-4; D gene: NA; V gene: TRBV5-1; CDR3 protein: CASSLEDEKLFF; CDR3 DNA: TGCGCCAGCAGCTTGGAAGATGAAAAACTGTTTTTT
CDR3 length: 14; clone size: once; J gene: TRBJ1-5; D gene: TRBD1; V gene: TRBV6-5; CDR3 protein: CATSARDRVQPQHF; CDR3 DNA: TGTGCCACCTCAGCCCGGGACAGGGTACAGCCCCAGCATTTT
CDR3 length: 12; clone size: NA; J gene: TRBJ1-2; D gene: NA; V gene: TRBV19; CDR3 protein: CASSTQYYGYTF; CDR3 DNA: TGTGCCAGTAGTACCCAGTACTATGGCTACACCTTC
CDR3 length: 17; clone size: once; J gene: TRBJ1-4; D gene: NA; V gene: TRBV7-9; CDR3 protein: CASSARRGDATNEKLFF; CDR3 DNA: TGTGCCAGCAGCGCCCGCAGGGGCGATGCAACTAATGAAAAACTGTTTTTT
CDR3 length: 13; clone size: NA; J gene: TRBJ1-1; D gene: TRBD1; V gene: TRBV7-3; CDR3 protein: CASAGQENTEAFF; CDR3 DNA: TGTGCCAGCGCAGGACAGGAAAACACTGAAGCTTTCTTT
CDR3 length: 15; clone size: NA; J gene: TRBJ2-2; D gene: TRBD1; V gene: TRBV19; CDR3 protein: CASSGTGVGTGELFF; CDR3 DNA: TGTGCCAGTAGTGGGACAGGGGTCGGCACCGGGGAGCTGTTTTTT
CDR3 length: 14; clone size: NA; J gene: TRBJ2-7; D gene: NA; V gene: TRBV7-6; CDR3 protein: CASSEAGSEDEQYF; CDR3 DNA: TGTGCCAGCAGCGAGGCCGGGTCAGAGGACGAGCAGTACTTC
CDR3 length: 14; clone size: NA; J gene: TRBJ1-2; D gene: TRBD1; V gene: TRBV13; CDR3 protein: CASSPSHRGYGYTF; CDR3 DNA: TGTGCCAGCAGCCCGTCCCACAGGGGGTATGGCTACACCTTC
CDR3 length: 17; clone size: NA; J gene: TRBJ2-7; D gene: NA; V gene: TRBV9; CDR3 protein: CASSAYSSPRESYEQYF; CDR3 DNA: TGTGCCAGCAGCGCCTACTCTAGTCCCAGGGAATCCTACGAGCAGTACTTC
CDR3 length: 14; clone size: NA; J gene: TRBJ1-6; D gene: NA; V gene: TRBV7-9; CDR3 protein: CASSLAGDNSPLHF; CDR3 DNA: TGTGCCAGCAGCTTAGCAGGGGATAATTCACCCCTCCACTTT
CDR3 length: 15; clone size: NA; J gene: TRBJ1-5; D gene: TRBD1; V gene: TRBV2; CDR3 protein: CASKVQDRGSQPQHF; CDR3 DNA: TGTGCCAGCAAGGTCCAGGACAGGGGGTCTCAGCCCCAGCATTTT
CDR3 length: 18; clone size: NA; J gene: TRBJ2-1; D gene: TRBD2; V gene: TRBV5-4; CDR3 protein: CASGLVGLAGGNSNEQFF; CDR3 DNA: TGTGCCAGCGGGTTGGTGGGATTAGCGGGGGGAAACTCGAATGAGCAGTTCTTC
CDR3 length: 17; clone size: NA; J gene: TRBJ1-4; D gene: TRBD1; V gene: TRBV27; CDR3 protein: CASSLYGRDRVNEKLFF; CDR3 DNA: TGTGCCAGCAGTTTATATGGGCGGGACAGGGTTAATGAAAAACTGTTTTTT
CDR3 length: 13; clone size: NA; J gene: TRBJ2-7; D gene: NA; V gene: TRBV11-1; CDR3 protein: CASSLIATYEQYF; CDR3 DNA: TGTGCCAGCAGCTTAATAGCTACCTACGAGCAGTACTTC
CDR3 length: 15; clone size: NA; J gene: TRBJ1-1; D gene: NA; V gene: TRBV5-6; CDR3 protein: CASSLIRWRNTEAFF; CDR3 DNA: TGTGCCAGCAGCTTAATCAGATGGAGGAACACTGAAGCTTTCTTT
CDR3 length: 14; clone size: NA; J gene: TRBJ1-1; D gene: NA; V gene: TRBV10-3; CDR3 protein: CAISDTGGSTEAFF; CDR3 DNA: TGTGCCATCAGTGATACAGGTGGATCCACTGAAGCTTTCTTT
CDR3 length: 19; clone size: NA; J gene: TRBJ2-7; D gene: TRBD2; V gene: TRBV5-1; CDR3 protein: CASSLAPAQASGENYEQYF; CDR3 DNA: TGCGCCAGCAGCTTGGCCCCCGCGCAGGCTAGCGGGGAGAACTACGAGCAGTACTTC
CDR3 length: 14; clone size: NA; J gene: TRBJ2-7; D gene: NA; V gene: TRBV28; CDR3 protein: CASRYRYPTYEQYF; CDR3 DNA: TGTGCCAGCAGGTACAGATATCCCACCTACGAGCAGTACTTC
CDR3 length: 17; clone size: once; J gene: TRBJ1-4; D gene: NA; V gene: TRBV5-8; CDR3 protein: CASSLAVGTATNEKLFF; CDR3 DNA: TGTGCCAGCAGCTTGGCCGTCGGAACGGCAACTAATGAAAAACTGTTTTTT
CDR3 length: 21; clone size: NA; J gene: TRBJ2-1; D gene: TRBD2; V gene: TRBV13; CDR3 protein: CASSLGGGTSGGVFPYNEQFF; CDR3 DNA: TGTGCCAGCAGCTTAGGAGGCGGGACTAGCGGGGGGGTTTTCCCCTACAATGAGCAGTTCTTC
CDR3 length: 13; clone size: NA; J gene: TRBJ1-1; D gene: TRBD1; V gene: TRBV19; CDR3 protein: CATDRTGTSEAFF; CDR3 DNA: TGTGCCACCGATCGGACAGGGACGTCTGAAGCTTTCTTT
CDR3 length: 16; clone size: once; J gene: TRBJ2-4; D gene: NA; V gene: TRBV10-1; CDR3 protein: CASSEKLEGPKNIQYF; CDR3 DNA: TGCGCCAGCAGTGAGAAACTGGAGGGTCCTAAAAACATTCAGTACTTC
CDR3 length: 14; clone size: NA; J gene: TRBJ2-3; D gene: NA; V gene: TRBV11-2; CDR3 protein: CASSLSRGTDTQYF; CDR3 DNA: TGTGCCAGCAGCCTCAGTAGGGGGACAGATACGCAGTATTTT
CDR3 length: 16; clone size: NA; J gene: TRBJ2-7; D gene: TRBD1; V gene: TRBV18; CDR3 protein: CASSLKGGPSSYEQYF; CDR3 DNA: TGTGCCAGCTCTCTTAAAGGGGGCCCGTCCTCCTACGAGCAGTACTTC
CDR3 length: 15; clone size: NA; J gene: TRBJ1-2; D gene: NA; V gene: TRBV7-2; CDR3 protein: CASTLTSGTSYGYTF; CDR3 DNA: TGTGCCAGCACCCTAACGTCGGGCACCAGCTATGGCTACACCTTC
CDR3 length: 13; clone size: NA; J gene: TRBJ1-4; D gene: TRBD1; V gene: TRBV5-4; CDR3 protein: CASSRDSNEKLFF; CDR3 DNA: TGTGCCAGCAGCCGGGACAGCAATGAAAAACTGTTTTTT
CDR3 length: 12; clone size: NA; J gene: TRBJ1-5; D gene: NA; V gene: TRBV6-6; CDR3 protein: CAAGRDNQPQHF; CDR3 DNA: TGTGCCGCAGGGAGGGATAATCAGCCCCAGCATTTT
CDR3 length: 14; clone size: once; J gene: TRBJ2-7; D gene: TRBD1; V gene: TRBV2; CDR3 protein: CASSAYRGPGEQYF; CDR3 DNA: TGTGCCAGCAGTGCGTACAGGGGGCCAGGCGAGCAGTACTTC
CDR3 length: 13; clone size: NA; J gene: TRBJ1-2; D gene: NA; V gene: TRBV14; CDR3 protein: CASSQERQHPYTF; CDR3 DNA: TGTGCCAGCAGCCAAGAAAGGCAGCACCCTTACACCTTC
CDR3 length: 17; clone size: NA; J gene: TRBJ1-1; D gene: NA; V gene: TRBV5-1; CDR3 protein: CASSRRTPAALNTEAFF; CDR3 DNA: TGCGCCAGCAGCCGGAGGACACCCGCGGCCCTGAACACTGAAGCTTTCTTT
CDR3 length: 14; clone size: NA; J gene: TRBJ1-1; D gene: NA; V gene: TRBV7-9; CDR3 protein: CASSQQDPNTEAFF; CDR3 DNA: TGTGCCAGCAGCCAACAGGACCCGAACACTGAAGCTTTCTTT
CDR3 length: 15; clone size: NA; J gene: TRBJ2-1; D gene: NA; V gene: TRBV7-2; CDR3 protein: CASSRPGTNFNEQFF; CDR3 DNA: TGTGCCAGCAGCCGTCCCGGGACAAATTTCAATGAGCAGTTCTTC
CDR3 length: 12; clone size: NA; J gene: TRBJ1-4; D gene: NA; V gene: TRBV6-6; CDR3 protein: CASSYFKGKLFF; CDR3 DNA: TGTGCCAGCAGTTACTTTAAGGGAAAACTGTTTTTT
CDR3 length: 13; clone size: few; J gene: TRBJ1-6; D gene: NA; V gene: TRBV7-9; CDR3 protein: CASTFGTSSPLHF; CDR3 DNA: TGTGCCAGCACCTTCGGCACCAGTTCACCCCTCCACTTT
CDR3 length: 15; clone size: NA; J gene: TRBJ1-1; D gene: NA; V gene: TRBV6-6; CDR3 protein: CASSYVGKVNTEAFF; CDR3 DNA: TGTGCCAGCAGTTACGTGGGGAAAGTGAACACTGAAGCTTTCTTT
CDR3 length: 13; clone size: NA; J gene: TRBJ2-7; D gene: TRBD2; V gene: TRBV11-1; CDR3 protein: CASSSRGDYEQYF; CDR3 DNA: TGTGCCAGCAGCTCACGGGGGGATTACGAGCAGTACTTC
CDR3 length: 18; clone size: once; J gene: TRBJ2-6; D gene: TRBD1; V gene: TRBV4-2; CDR3 protein: CASSQDQGTGSGANVLTF; CDR3 DNA: TGTGCCAGCAGCCAAGATCAGGGGACAGGATCTGGGGCCAACGTCCTGACTTTC
CDR3 length: 15; clone size: NA; J gene: TRBJ1-1; D gene: NA; V gene: TRBV7-9; CDR3 protein: CASSFGQQMNTEAFF; CDR3 DNA: TGTGCCAGCAGCTTTGGACAGCAAATGAACACTGAAGCTTTCTTT
CDR3 length: 13; clone size: few; J gene: TRBJ1-6; D gene: NA; V gene: TRBV30; CDR3 protein: CACAGQDNSPLHF; CDR3 DNA: TGTGCCTGTGCGGGACAAGATAATTCACCCCTCCACTTT
CDR3 length: 12; clone size: few; J gene: TRBJ1-1; D gene: NA; V gene: TRBV5-4; CDR3 protein: CASSLGTVEAFF; CDR3 DNA: TGTGCCAGCAGCTTGGGGACGGTTGAAGCTTTCTTT
CDR3 length: 15; clone size: NA; J gene: TRBJ2-7; D gene: NA; V gene: TRBV5-5; CDR3 protein: CASSLGRDTFHEQYF; CDR3 DNA: TGTGCCAGCAGCTTGGGGCGGGACACCTTCCACGAGCAGTACTTC
CDR3 length: 12; clone size: once; J gene: TRBJ2-1; D gene: NA; V gene: TRBV5-1; CDR3 protein: CASSLPSNEQFF; CDR3 DNA: TGCGCCAGCAGCTTGCCCAGCAATGAGCAGTTCTTC
CDR3 length: 13; clone size: NA; J gene: TRBJ1-5; D gene: NA; V gene: TRBV30; CDR3 protein: CAWSGEPNQPQHF; CDR3 DNA: TGTGCCTGGAGTGGGGAGCCCAATCAGCCCCAGCATTTT
CDR3 length: 14; clone size: NA; J gene: TRBJ1-5; D gene: NA; V gene: TRBV7-9; CDR3 protein: CASSLDGGQQPQHF; CDR3 DNA: TGTGCCAGCAGCTTAGATGGGGGGCAACAGCCCCAGCATTTT